This TCR beta chain was recovered during a study of blood T cell repertoires in COVID-19. Study-level background: Donors in the United States, Italy and Spain gave samples during acute or convalescent COVID-19. PBMCs, B-cell-depleted T cells, or T cells were the source of the cDNA or gDNA that made up the material.

Donors in Cohort 3 who had recovered were those with two negative PCRs, healthcare professional clearance, or resolution of their symptoms. CDR3 length: 16 residues. The germline V gene encodes CDR1 MRHNA and CDR2 SNTAGT. The junction had 1 base not matched to a gene; V was cut back by 4 bases and J by 2 bases. Original handling: Reference gene primers were amplified, and this amplification served to estimate nucleated cell counts. TCRdb's copy holds only in-frame clones and misses some; the assay was immunoSEQ multiplex PCR. That table furnishes V, J and clone size, whereas the DNA furnished D and trimming. The sample comprises more than 250,000 clones, approximately 84% of which are singletons, and about 10% rests with the top ten.

Sequenced sample: PBMCs or T cells enriched from blood (not recorded which). The chain combines TRBV6-4 with TRBJ2-6; 11 nucleotides agree with TRBD1. This TCR came from a woman aged 18-29 years who had recovered from COVID-19. The CDR3 spells CASSGDRGTGANVLTF. The CDR3 bases are TGTGCCAGCAGTGGGGACAGGGGGACTGGGGCCAACGTCCTGACTTTC.